Listed below are T cell receptor beta chains from one sample, sequenced in a study of Ad26.COV2.S vaccination and SARS-CoV-2 variants. TCRdb keeps only in-frame clones here, not all; method: immunoSEQ multiplex PCR. The table records fewer than 500,000 clones, roughly nine tenths of them present only once. Sequences were derived from peripheral blood, sampled in a trial of Ad26.COV2.S vaccine versus placebo. The receptors were sampled from a person between 18 and 65 years old who received the Ad26.COV2.S COVID-19 vaccine or a placebo. Each CDR3 is given with its conserved first and last residue. D genes are given only for firm matches. A row's size may be missing; if present it is once, few, many or a size class.

D gene	clone size	V gene	J gene	CDR3 protein	CDR3 DNA
NA	NA	TRBV29-1	TRBJ1-2	CSVEPMGGSGGYTF	TGCAGCGTTGAACCAATGGGGGGGAGTGGTGGCTACACCTTC
TRBD1	few	TRBV11-3	TRBJ2-5	CASSDSLTGGWGETQYF	TGTGCCAGCAGCGACTCTCTTACAGGGGGCTGGGGAGAGACCCAGTACTTC
NA	NA	TRBV29-1	TRBJ2-2	CSVEVRLGTNTGELFF	TGCAGCGTTGAGGTGCGACTAGGGACGAACACCGGGGAGCTGTTTTTT
NA	NA	TRBV5-4	TRBJ1-2	CASSLEEGYGYTF	TGTGCCAGCAGCTTGGAGGAGGGCTATGGCTACACCTTC
TRBD1	NA	TRBV27	TRBJ2-7	CASSLSGQATYEQYF	TGTGCCAGCAGTTTATCGGGACAGGCAACCTACGAGCAGTACTTC
NA	NA	TRBV19	TRBJ1-2	CASGGTGGANYGYTF	TGTGCCAGTGGGGGTACGGGTGGAGCTAACTATGGCTACACCTTC
NA	once	TRBV7-2	TRBJ2-5	CASSLRRAQETQYF	TGTGCCAGCAGCTTAAGAAGGGCCCAAGAGACCCAGTACTTC
NA	NA	TRBV9	TRBJ1-2	CASSVGQGNYGYTF	TGTGCCAGCAGCGTAGGGCAGGGAAACTATGGCTACACCTTC
NA	NA	TRBV5-1	TRBJ1-1	CASSLVQAGDTEAFF	TGCGCCAGCAGCTTAGTACAGGCAGGGGACACTGAAGCTTTCTTT
TRBD2	once	TRBV5-4	TRBJ2-5	CASSYGERGETQYF	TGTGCCAGCAGCTACGGGGAGCGGGGGGAGACCCAGTACTTC
NA	NA	TRBV4-1	TRBJ1-2	CASRHPGQSRLHGYTF	TGCGCCAGCAGACATCCGGGACAATCCCGCCTCCATGGCTACACCTTC
TRBD2	NA	TRBV7-3	TRBJ2-2	CASSLITGGVGELFF	TGTGCCAGCAGCTTAATTACGGGAGGGGTCGGGGAGCTGTTTTTT
NA	NA	TRBV27	TRBJ2-1	CASYLGGQSSYNEQFF	TGTGCCAGCTACCTGGGGGGACAGAGCTCCTACAATGAGCAGTTCTTC
TRBD1	NA	TRBV7-2	TRBJ1-4	CASSQRGTAGVTNEKLFF	TGTGCCAGCAGCCAAAGAGGGACAGCGGGTGTAACTAATGAAAAACTGTTTTTT
NA	NA	TRBV15	TRBJ2-7	CATSRFIGQGVYEQYF	TGTGCCACCAGCAGATTTATCGGACAAGGGGTCTACGAGCAGTACTTC
NA	NA	TRBV9	TRBJ2-2	CASSVVGGRAGELFF	TGTGCCAGCAGCGTAGTAGGGGGTAGGGCCGGGGAGCTGTTTTTT
TRBD1	NA	TRBV7-7	TRBJ2-5	CASSLGNTGGQETQYF	TGTGCTAGCAGCTTAGGTAACACAGGGGGGCAAGAGACCCAGTACTTC
NA	NA	TRBV5-5	TRBJ1-6	CASSRQGIPQISPLHF	TGTGCCAGCAGTCGGCAGGGTATACCTCAAATTTCACCCCTCCACTTT
TRBD2	NA	TRBV2	TRBJ2-3	CASSGSGTSGSDTQYF	TGTGCCAGCAGTGGCTCCGGGACTAGCGGATCAGATACGCAGTATTTT
TRBD2	NA	TRBV2	TRBJ2-1	CASSLSGGVSYNEQFF	TGTGCCAGCAGCCTAAGCGGGGGGGTCTCCTACAATGAGCAGTTCTTC
TRBD2	NA	TRBV4-3	TRBJ2-1	CASSQQHPAGAYNEQFF	TGCGCCAGCAGCCAGCAACATCCAGCGGGAGCGTACAATGAGCAGTTCTTC
TRBD2	NA	TRBV7-2	TRBJ2-4	CASSITGGAVKNIQYF	TGTGCCAGCAGCATAACCGGGGGGGCGGTCAAAAACATTCAGTACTTC
TRBD1	once	TRBV19	TRBJ2-3	CASRRQGGSTDTQYF	TGTGCCAGTAGGAGACAGGGGGGAAGCACAGATACGCAGTATTTT
NA	NA	TRBV27	TRBJ1-1	CASSPALPGTEAFF	TGTGCCAGCAGCCCCGCCCTTCCAGGGACTGAAGCTTTCTTT
NA	NA	TRBV9	TRBJ2-2	CASSVQGNTGELFF	TGTGCCAGCAGCGTCCAGGGGAACACCGGGGAGCTGTTTTTT
TRBD2	NA	TRBV28	TRBJ2-7	CATSKLAGEDEQYF	TGTGCCACCTCGAAATTAGCGGGCGAAGATGAGCAGTACTTC
NA	once	TRBV19	TRBJ2-3	CASSIDLYWGTPSTDTQYF	TGTGCCAGTAGTATAGATCTATATTGGGGGACACCAAGCACAGATACGCAGTATTTT
NA	NA	TRBV5-1	TRBJ1-5	CASSLGAGSNQPQHF	TGCGCCAGCAGCTTGGGCGCAGGGAGCAATCAGCCCCAGCATTTT
NA	few	TRBV28	TRBJ2-3	CASSLRELPDTQYF	TGTGCCAGCAGTTTAAGGGAACTCCCAGATACGCAGTATTTT
TRBD1	NA	TRBV7-9	TRBJ1-2	CASGGDRGDGYTF	TGTGCCAGCGGCGGGGACAGGGGTGATGGCTACACCTTC
NA	NA	TRBV5-1	TRBJ2-1	CASSLDAFYNEQFF	TGCGCCAGCAGCTTGGATGCTTTTTACAATGAGCAGTTCTTC
NA	NA	TRBV7-2	TRBJ1-4	CASSPGPRGEKLFF	TGTGCCAGCAGTCCCGGGCCGCGGGGCGAAAAACTGTTTTTT
TRBD2	NA	TRBV9	TRBJ2-3	CASSVLGAGGKDTQYF	TGTGCCAGCAGCGTATTAGGAGCGGGAGGGAAAGATACGCAGTATTTT
TRBD2	NA	TRBV15	TRBJ2-1	CATSSLAGSYNEQFF	TGTGCCACCAGCAGTCTAGCGGGGTCCTACAATGAGCAGTTCTTC
NA	few	TRBV4-1	TRBJ1-3	CASSQVGPWGAEGNTIYF	TGCGCCAGCAGCCAAGTGGGCCCCTGGGGGGCAGAGGGAAACACCATATATTTT
NA	NA	TRBV25-1	TRBJ1-1	CASSDLGTEAFF	TGTGCCAGCAGTGATTTAGGAACTGAAGCTTTCTTT
NA	NA	TRBV18	TRBJ1-6	CASSPRGRRDSPLHF	TGTGCCAGCTCACCAAGAGGCAGGCGGGATTCACCCCTCCACTTT
NA	NA	TRBV7-2	TRBJ2-7	CASSIGHYYEQYF	TGTGCCAGCAGCATCGGACACTACTACGAGCAGTACTTC